The subject of this entry is one T cell receptor beta chain. Its antigen is unknown. Assay: immunoSEQ multiplex PCR; the TCRdb copy retains only in-frame clones and omits some. The sample yields 150,000 to 250,000 clones, around 93% seen once. There are 15 residues in the CDR3. V was clipped by 0 bases and J by 6 bases; unmatched bases: 0. In germline, CDR1 is WNHNN, CDR2 SYGVQD (reference sequence). This record comes from a study of T cell responses to AZD1222 COVID-19 vaccine. General observations from the study: With dominance at 160-218 and 743-854, vaccine-associated CD4 TCRs spanned spike. Clonal diversity may have been underestimated in mostly white British donors. Only six people who got AZD1222 tested seropositive at baseline. Within unmutated variant regions lay the reported targets of nearly half of spike-specific TCRs.

The sequencing used peripheral blood, collected 28 days after the second AZD1222 dose. This sequence was found in an adult who received the AZD1222 COVID-19 vaccine. This rearrangement joins TRBV10-1 to TRBJ1-6, with 9 bases fitting TRBD1. CDR3 DNA sequence: TGCGCCAGCAGTGAGTCGGACAGGGGTAATTCACCCCTCCACTTT. Protein product: CASSESDRGNSPLHF.